This T cell receptor (beta chain) is from a study of human T cells and chemical hapten exposure. Indicated time point: pre-sensitization, week 0. As for treatment: therapeutic diphenylcyclopropenone sensitization with weekly scalp DPC. Germline V CDR1 and CDR2: SNHLY, FYNNEI. Deletions cut 4 bases from V and 0 bases from J, with 10 bases between. The CDR3 covers 14 residues. This clonotype showed up just a few times. TCRdb re-derived calls from the RACE reads in MiXCR, one entry per CDR3 protein. Of some 38,000 distinct CDR3 sequences detected, 7.5% to 8% appear once; the ten largest clones hold 1.3%. The receptor's source is a woman aged 45-65 years with alopecia areata. Some clones in this sample may be carry-over from other donors' samples. The input for sequencing was whole blood, taken in connection with sensitization to the hapten diphenylcyclopropenone (DPC). The rearrangement uses TRBV2 and TRBJ2-7, with unresolved D. CDR3 sequence (DNA): TGTGCCAGCAGTGGGGCAACGGTCTCCTACGAGCAGTACTTC. Translating gives CASSGATVSYEQYF.